The T cell receptor beta chain under discussion was sequenced for a study of T cell responses to AZD1222 COVID-19 vaccine. Study results and caveats: Among the donors, most were white British and more were female, and clonal diversity was possibly underestimated. At baseline, seropositivity was found in only a handful of AZD1222 recipients. Across spike, vaccine-associated CD4 TCRs were found, dominant at 160-218 and 743-854.

On this clone itself: The antigen remains unidentified.

Both about-4-week and about-12-week second-dose recipients were combined. V shed 6 bases, J shed 2 bases, and the junction held 9 bases outside the gene matches. The CDR3 length is 15 residues. Per germline, CDR1 KGHSH and CDR2 LQKENI. Sequencing used immunoSEQ multiplex PCR; TCRdb keeps in-frame clones, though not all of them. The sample lists approximately 30,000 clones, about nine tenths occurring once. The rearrangement uses TRBV18 and TRBJ2-7, with TRBD2 matching 8 bases. The clonotype was recovered from an adult who received the AZD1222 COVID-19 vaccine. Material: peripheral blood, obtained 28 days after the second AZD1222 dose. For the CDR3, the DNA is TGTGCCAGCTCCCTTGTGGAGCGGGAGACCTACGAGCAGTACTTC. Amino acids: CASSLVERETYEQYF.